The 27 T cell receptor beta chains reported below all come from one sample, sequenced in a study of blood T cells in healthy people across ages. Together with a sample-barcoded 5' primer, a J-beta primer mix was included in a second PCR lasting about 6 to 11 cycles. TCRdb re-called the 5' RACE reads with MiXCR, one entry per CDR3 protein. This repertoire shows around 850,000 distinct CDR3 sequences, roughly 40% found once; its top ten account for 10% to 15%. Specimen: blood. These receptors all stem from a man in his late teens or twenties in good health.

The gene calls are TRBV5-5 and TRBJ1-5, with D perhaps TRBD1 (5 bases). The length of the CDR3 is 15 residues. CDR1 is SGHKS and CDR2 is YYEKEE in the germline V gene (reference sequence). Trimming removed 1 base from V and 3 bases from J, with 11 bases in between. The CDR3 coding sequence is TGTGCCAGCAGCTTGTCAGGGATTGACAATCAGCCCCAGCATTTT. Translation: CASSLSGIDNQPQHF.

This clonotype has more than one count but fewer than ten. The V call is TRBV28, the J call TRBJ1-1, with D unresolved. The CDR3 runs 15 residues. Germline values: CDR1 MDHEN, CDR2 SYDVKM. V lost 5 bases to trimming and J lost 4 bases, with 17 bases between them. The CDR3: CASSPRSEGGTEAFF. The DNA of the CDR3 is TGTGCCAGCAGTCCCAGGTCAGAGGGCGGCACTGAAGCTTTCTTT.

The chain recombines TRBV7-9 with TRBJ2-1, with D hard to call. Germline assignment: CDR1 SEHNR and CDR2 FQNEAQ (reference sequence). The CDR3 is made up of 15 amino acids. V lost 6 bases, J lost 0 bases, and 12 bases lay in between. CDR3 sequence (DNA): TGTGCCAGCAGTTTGGACGGACGCTCCTACAATGAGCAGTTCTTC. This sequence encodes CASSLDGRSYNEQFF. Drawing the rest from reference TRBV7-9 and TRBJ2-1, the complete variable domain is DTGVSQNPRHKITKRGQNVTFRCDPISEHNRLYWYRQTLGQGPEFLTYFQNEAQLEKSRLLSDRFSAERPKGSFSTLEIQRTEQGDSAMYLCASSLDGRSYNEQFFGPGTRLTVL.

Note on this clonotype: It may be a read error: a sequence one base away is much more abundant. The rearrangement joins TRBV4-3 to TRBJ2-1, with D unclear. CDR1 and CDR2 (germline): LGHNA, YSLEER. Trimming cost V 0 bases and J 5 bases, with 8 bases left between them. There are 14 residues in the CDR3. Here the CDR3 DNA reads TGCGCCAGCAGCCAAGAAGAGGACCACAATGAGCAGTTCTTC. Amino acids: CASSQEEDHNEQFF.

This clonotype was picked up a small number of times. The rearrangement links TRBV2 to TRBJ2-4; D ambiguous. This CDR3 contains 12 residues. Germline assignment: CDR1 SNHLY and CDR2 FYNNEI. V dropped 7 bases and J dropped 5 bases, with 9 bases sitting between them. CDR3 sequence reads: CASKFGENIQYF. In nucleotides, the CDR3 is TGTGCCAGCAAATTCGGAGAAAACATTCAGTACTTC.

This clonotype was seen a handful of times. This sequence joins TRBV5-1 and TRBJ1-1, with D possibly TRBD1 on 6 matching bases. Trimming shortened V by 4 bases and J by 6 bases, and 19 bases separated the two germline ends. The CDR3 totals 15 residues. Looked up from germline, CDR1 is SGHRS and CDR2 is YFSETQ. The CDR3 coding sequence is TGCGCCAGCAGCCCTTTGCCGGACAGTTTCGCTGAAGCTTTCTTT. This sequence encodes CASSPLPDSFAEAFF. Full variable domain (remainder filled in from reference TRBV5-1 and TRBJ1-1): KAGVTQTPRYLIKTRGQQVTLSCSPISGHRSVSWYQQTPGQGLQFLFEYFSETQRNKGNFPGRFSGRQFSNSRSEMNVSTLELGDSALYLCASSPLPDSFAEAFFGQGTRLTVV.

The V call is TRBV5-1, the J call TRBJ2-1, with 7 nucleotides matching TRBD2. The J segment lost 8 bases and the V segment lost 2 bases, leaving 7 bases of the junction unmatched. In germline, CDR1 is SGHRS, CDR2 YFSETQ. The CDR3 is 14 amino acids. CDR3 sequence reads: CASSFLTSIDEQFF. In nucleotides, the CDR3 is TGCGCCAGCAGCTTCCTGACTAGCATCGATGAGCAGTTCTTC.

This clonotype was seen at least ten times. This chain connects TRBV12-3 or TRBV12-4 to TRBJ2-7; D remains unclear. Trimming cost V 2 bases and J 6 bases, with 14 bases left between them. This CDR3 is 14 amino acids long. CDR3 coding DNA: TGTGCCAGCAGTTTAACCCTCGGTCCCCTCGAGCAGTACTTC. It translates to CASSLTLGPLEQYF.

The gene calls are TRBV20-1 and TRBJ1-1, with TRBD1 matching over 7 bases. Germline trimming cut 5 bases from V and 2 bases from J; bases unmatched to any gene: 11. This CDR3 is 15 amino acids long. Germline lookup yields CDR1 DFQATT and CDR2 SNEGSKA (reference sequence). This CDR3 reads CSAPDGQGDNTEAFF. Here the CDR3 DNA reads TGCAGTGCTCCCGACGGCCAGGGGGATAACACTGAAGCTTTCTTT.

As regards this clonotype: This may stem from a read error, because a much larger clone lies one nucleotide away. The gene calls are TRBV7-2 and TRBJ1-4; 8 nucleotides match TRBD1. Germline trimming cut 8 bases from V and 8 bases from J; bases unmatched to any gene: 7. Looked up from germline, CDR1 is SGHTA and CDR2 is FQGNSA. This CDR3 comprises 13 residues. The CDR3 nucleotides read TGTGCCAGCGGCGTAGACAGGGGCGAAAAACTGTTTTTT. The encoded protein is CASGVDRGEKLFF.

This clonotype was observed a handful of times. The rearrangement links TRBV9 to TRBJ1-4; a weak D match, TRBD1 (6 bases). Germline lookup yields CDR1 SGDLS and CDR2 YYNGEE. Between the trimmed V and J ends, which lost 0 bases and 6 bases, there was a span of 9 bases. The CDR3 spans 14 residues. As DNA, the CDR3 is TGTGCCAGCAGCGTAGGGGGGCGAGATGAAAAACTGTTTTTT. The encoded protein is CASSVGGRDEKLFF.

As regards this clonotype: A clone one base away is much larger, so this may be a read error. V gene TRBV7-9 combines with J gene TRBJ2-1; 7 bases line up with TRBD1. Germline CDR1 SEHNR, CDR2 FQNEAQ (reference sequence). The CDR3 sequence is 17 residues long. The CDR3 DNA reads as TGTGTCAGCAGCTTAATTCCCCGGGACAGCTCCTACAATGAGCAGTTCTTC. This encodes CVSSLIPRDSSYNEQFF.

This clonotype was found a few times. The V call is TRBV28, the J call TRBJ2-5; D is unresolved. TRBJ2-7 explains the end of the DNA better; the J call may be wrong. The CDR3 sequence is 14 residues long. CDR1 and CDR2 from the germline V gene are MDHEN and SYDVKM. The chain's CDR3 is CASSLSQPPYEQYF. The CDR3 DNA sequence: TGTGCCAGCAGTTTGAGCCAGCCCCCCTACGAGCAGTACTTC.

This chain connects TRBV6-1 to TRBJ2-1, with TRBD2 identical over 13 bases. This CDR3 is 17 amino acids long. Unmatched junction bases numbered 13, after V lost 5 bases and J lost 9 bases. Germline CDR1 MNHNS, CDR2 SASEGT. The CDR3 spells CASSKSGTSGANSEQFF. DNA of the CDR3: TGTGCCAGCAGTAAATCCGGGACTAGCGGGGCCAACAGTGAGCAGTTCTTC.

This clonotype was counted at least ten times. The chain joins TRBV2 to TRBJ1-2, with 8 bases lining up with TRBD1. The germline gives CDR1 SNHLY, CDR2 FYNNEI. Trimming took 7 bases from V and 6 from J; bases not matched to a gene: 13. This CDR3 region has 15 residues. This chain's CDR3 is CASTFTPGQGNGYTF. As DNA, the CDR3 is TGTGCCAGCACCTTCACCCCTGGACAGGGAAATGGCTACACCTTC.

The chain recombines TRBV7-2 with TRBJ2-4; 7 bases line up with TRBD1. V gave up 5 bases and J gave up 11 bases; unmatched junction bases: 9. Per the germline V gene, CDR1 is SGHTA and CDR2 is FQGNSA. The CDR3 runs 13 residues. The CDR3 sequence: CASSQQGDRFQYF. The DNA for the CDR3 is TGTGCCAGCAGCCAGCAGGGGGACCGCTTTCAGTACTTC.

Worth noting for this clonotype: The junction and the germline gene differ at one end; a read error may be behind it. This chain connects TRBV12-3 or TRBV12-4 to TRBJ1-2; 10 nucleotides line up with TRBD1. This CDR3 comprises 18 residues. The CDR3 DNA is TGTGCCGGCAGTTTTGGGACAGGGGAGGACTTCCTCCGCTATGGCTACACCTTC. Encoded protein: CAGSFGTGEDFLRYGYTF.

The chain employs TRBV7-9 and TRBJ2-5; possibly TRBD1 for D (5 bases). V lost 2 bases and J lost 1, with 14 bases in between. Germline V gene data show CDR1 as SEHNR and CDR2 as FQNEAQ (reference sequence). The CDR3 sequence is 16 residues long. The CDR3 loop reads CASSLFKGSPQETQYF. CDR3 in DNA: TGTGCCAGCAGCTTATTTAAGGGGTCCCCCCAAGAGACCCAGTACTTC.

The chain combines TRBV7-9 with TRBJ2-1; 11 bases map to TRBD2. This CDR3 has 20 amino acids. In germline, CDR1 is SEHNR, CDR2 FQNEAQ (reference sequence). V was pared by 5 bases and J by 0 bases, with 15 bases of the junction left unmatched. The DNA of the CDR3 is TGTGCCAGCAGCCACCGACCGCTAGCGGGGGGCCGCAGCTCCTACAATGAGCAGTTCTTC. It yields the protein CASSHRPLAGGRSSYNEQFF. Filled out from reference TRBV7-9 and TRBJ2-1, the complete variable domain reads DTGVSQNPRHKITKRGQNVTFRCDPISEHNRLYWYRQTLGQGPEFLTYFQNEAQLEKSRLLSDRFSAERPKGSFSTLEIQRTEQGDSAMYLCASSHRPLAGGRSSYNEQFFGPGTRLTVL.

This clonotype was recorded many times. The gene calls are TRBV5-1 and TRBJ2-5; D assignment may be TRBD1 or TRBD2 (5 bases each). The ends were cut back, 3 bases at V and 0 bases at J, with 15 bases in the middle. Germline V lookup: CDR1 SGHRS, CDR2 YFSETQ. This CDR3 has 16 amino acids. The CDR3: CASSYETGQHQETQYF. The CDR3 DNA reads as TGCGCCAGCAGCTATGAGACGGGGCAACACCAAGAGACCCAGTACTTC.

The chain has TRBV4-2 and TRBJ1-3; a possible D gene is TRBD1 (5 bases). Germline-derived CDR1 and CDR2 are LGHNA and YNFKEQ. The germline V and J ends were trimmed by 1 base and 0 bases, with 10 bases remaining between them. CDR3 length: 16 amino acids. The chain's CDR3 is CASSQGIGVSGNTIYF. CDR3 nucleotides: TGTGCCAGCAGCCAAGGGATAGGGGTCTCTGGAAACACCATATATTTT.

This clonotype was seen only a few times. This chain connects TRBV27 to TRBJ1-1; D not certain. From germline, CDR1 is MNHEY and CDR2 SMNVEV (reference sequence). The CDR3 is made up of 13 amino acids. The V gene lost 8 bases and the J gene lost 5 bases, with 15 bases spanning the gap. The CDR3 DNA sequence: TGTGCCAGCCGTGCGGAGATCGGAACTGAAGCTTTCTTT. This translates into CASRAEIGTEAFF.

This clonotype was recorded a few times. The chain uses TRBV20-1 and TRBJ2-1; 11 positions agree with TRBD2. Germline V lookup: CDR1 DFQATT, CDR2 SNEGSKA (reference sequence). The CDR3 spans 16 residues. After removal of 6 bases from V and 4 bases from J, the junction contained 11 bases not matched to a gene. CDR3 sequence: CSARGLAGGDYNEQFF. The CDR3 bases are TGCAGTGCCAGGGGGCTAGCGGGGGGAGATTACAATGAGCAGTTCTTC.

The chain carries TRBV28 and TRBJ2-3, with D maybe TRBD1 (5 bases). Germline V gene data show CDR1 as MDHEN and CDR2 as SYDVKM. With 3 bases removed from V and 1 base from J, the gap between germline ends came to 8 bases. The CDR3 runs to 14 residues. The CDR3 DNA is TGTGCCAGCAGTTTTTTACAGGGCACAGATACGCAGTATTTT. Protein sequence: CASSFLQGTDTQYF. The full variable domain, with the rest looked up from reference TRBV28 and TRBJ2-3, is DVKVTQSSRYLVKRTGEKVFLECVQDMDHENMFWYRQDPGLGLRLIYFSYDVKMKEKGDIPEGYSVSREKKERFSLILESASTNQTSMYLCASSFLQGTDTQYFGPGTRLTVL.

The V gene is TRBV9, the J gene TRBJ2-3, with D maybe TRBD2 (5 bases). The length of the CDR3 is 16 residues. Trimming removed 0 bases at V and 3 bases at J, with 14 bases between. In germline, CDR1 is SGDLS, CDR2 YYNGEE. The CDR3 DNA is TGTGCCAGCAGCGTAGGGTTTGCCCGGAGGACAGATACGCAGTATTTT. Protein: CASSVGFARRTDTQYF.

The chain couples TRBV4-1 to TRBJ2-3; 9 bases match TRBD1. The ends lost 1 base at V and 4 bases at J; junction bases unmatched: 3. This CDR3 is built from 15 residues. Germline V gene lookup returns CDR1 MGHRA and CDR2 YSYEKL. The DNA for the CDR3 is TGCGCCAGCAGCCAAGCGAGACAGGGGGCAGATACGCAGTATTTT. It codes for CASSQARQGADTQYF.

This clonotype was seen ten or more times. This chain joins TRBV5-5 and TRBJ1-1; D remains ambiguous. Germline V gene lookup returns CDR1 SGHKS and CDR2 YYEKEE (reference sequence). V lost 0 bases and J 0 bases, leaving 6 bases between the germline ends. The CDR3 covers 14 residues. CDR3: CASSLGPMNTEAFF. The CDR3, as DNA: TGTGCCAGCAGCTTGGGTCCCATGAACACTGAAGCTTTCTTT.